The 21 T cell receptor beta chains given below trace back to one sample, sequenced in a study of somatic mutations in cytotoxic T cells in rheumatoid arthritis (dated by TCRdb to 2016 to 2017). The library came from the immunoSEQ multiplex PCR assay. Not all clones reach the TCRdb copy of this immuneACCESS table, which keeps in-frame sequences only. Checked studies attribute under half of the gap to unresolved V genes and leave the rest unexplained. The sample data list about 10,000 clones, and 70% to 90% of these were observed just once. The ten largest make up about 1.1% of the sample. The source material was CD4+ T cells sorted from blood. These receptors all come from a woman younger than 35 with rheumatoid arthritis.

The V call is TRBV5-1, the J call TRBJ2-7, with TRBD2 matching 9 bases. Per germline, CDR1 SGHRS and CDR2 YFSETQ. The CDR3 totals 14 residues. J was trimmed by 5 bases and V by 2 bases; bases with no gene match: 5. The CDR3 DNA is TGCGCCAGCAGCTTAGCGGGGGGAGGGAACGAGCAGTACTTC. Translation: CASSLAGGGNEQYF.

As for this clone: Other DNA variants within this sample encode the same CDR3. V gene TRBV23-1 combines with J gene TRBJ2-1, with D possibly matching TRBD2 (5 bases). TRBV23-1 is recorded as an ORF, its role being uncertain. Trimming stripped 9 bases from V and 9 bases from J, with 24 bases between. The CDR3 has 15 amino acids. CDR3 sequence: CASTLGSILYLEQFF. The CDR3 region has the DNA TGCGCCAGTACCCTAGGGAGTATCCTGTACCTTGAGCAGTTCTTC.

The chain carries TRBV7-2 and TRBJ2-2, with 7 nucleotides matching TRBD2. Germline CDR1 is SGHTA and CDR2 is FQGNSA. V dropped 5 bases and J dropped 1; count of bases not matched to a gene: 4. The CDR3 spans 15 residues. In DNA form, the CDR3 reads TGTGCCAGCAGCCCCCGCGGGGGGAACACCGGGGAGCTGTTTTTT. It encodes CASSPRGGNTGELFF.

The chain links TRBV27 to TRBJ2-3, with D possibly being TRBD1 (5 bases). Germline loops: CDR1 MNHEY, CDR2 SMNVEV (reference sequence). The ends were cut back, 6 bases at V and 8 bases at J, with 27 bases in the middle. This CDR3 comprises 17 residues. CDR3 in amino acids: CASRFDFSLRAPATQYF. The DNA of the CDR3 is TGTGCCAGCAGATTTGATTTCTCCCTCAGGGCACCAGCTACGCAGTATTTT.

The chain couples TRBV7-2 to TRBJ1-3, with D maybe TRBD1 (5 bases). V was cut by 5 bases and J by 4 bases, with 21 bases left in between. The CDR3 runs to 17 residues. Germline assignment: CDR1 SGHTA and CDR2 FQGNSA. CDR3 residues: CASSQGLGQVYGNTIYF. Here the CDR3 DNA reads TGTGCCAGCAGCCAAGGGTTGGGGCAGGTATACGGAAACACCATATATTTT.

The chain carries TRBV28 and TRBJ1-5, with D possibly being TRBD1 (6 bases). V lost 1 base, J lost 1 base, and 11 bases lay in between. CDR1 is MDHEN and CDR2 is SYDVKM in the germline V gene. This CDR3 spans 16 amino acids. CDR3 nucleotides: TGTGCCAGCAGTTTATCAACAGGGTTGAGCAATCAGCCCCAGCATTTT. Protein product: CASSLSTGLSNQPQHF.

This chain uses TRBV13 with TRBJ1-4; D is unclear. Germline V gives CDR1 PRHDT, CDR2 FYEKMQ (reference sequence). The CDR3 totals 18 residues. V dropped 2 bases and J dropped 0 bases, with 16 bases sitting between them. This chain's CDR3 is CASSLRRERGSTNEKLFF. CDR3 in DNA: TGTGCCAGCAGCTTAAGGCGCGAGAGAGGATCAACTAATGAAAAACTGTTTTTT.

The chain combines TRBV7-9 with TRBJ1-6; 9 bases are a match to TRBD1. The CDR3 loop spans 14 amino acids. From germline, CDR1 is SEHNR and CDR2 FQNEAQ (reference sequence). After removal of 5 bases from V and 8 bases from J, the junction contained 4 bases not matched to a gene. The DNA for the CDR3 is TGTGCCAGCAGCGCAACAGGGGGCCATTCACCCCTCCACTTT. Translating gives CASSATGGHSPLHF.

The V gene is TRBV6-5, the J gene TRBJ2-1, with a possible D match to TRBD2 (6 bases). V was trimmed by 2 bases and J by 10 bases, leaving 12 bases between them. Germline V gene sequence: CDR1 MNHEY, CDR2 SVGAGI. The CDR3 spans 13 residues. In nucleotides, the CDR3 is TGTGCCAGCAGTTACCGACTAGATGACGAGCAGTTCTTC. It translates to CASSYRLDDEQFF.

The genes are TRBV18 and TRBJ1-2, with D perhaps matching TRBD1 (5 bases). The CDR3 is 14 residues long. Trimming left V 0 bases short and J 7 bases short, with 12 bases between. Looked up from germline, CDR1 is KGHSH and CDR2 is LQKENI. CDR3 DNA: TGTGCCAGCTCACCACCGGTTCAGGGATCTGGCTACACCTTC. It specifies CASSPPVQGSGYTF. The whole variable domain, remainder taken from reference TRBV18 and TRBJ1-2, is NAGVMQNPRHLVRRRGQEARLRCSPMKGHSHVYWYRQLPEEGLKFMVYLQKENIIDESGMPKERFSAEFPKEGPSILRIQQVVRGDSAAYFCASSPPVQGSGYTFGSGTRLTVV.

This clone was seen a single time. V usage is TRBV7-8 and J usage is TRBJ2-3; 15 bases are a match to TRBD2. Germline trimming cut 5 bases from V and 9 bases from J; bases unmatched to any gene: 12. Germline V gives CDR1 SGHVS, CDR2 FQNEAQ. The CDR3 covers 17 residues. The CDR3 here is CASSPAGTSGGYSTQYF. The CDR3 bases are TGTGCCAGCAGCCCCGCCGGGACTAGCGGGGGGTATAGCACGCAGTATTTT.

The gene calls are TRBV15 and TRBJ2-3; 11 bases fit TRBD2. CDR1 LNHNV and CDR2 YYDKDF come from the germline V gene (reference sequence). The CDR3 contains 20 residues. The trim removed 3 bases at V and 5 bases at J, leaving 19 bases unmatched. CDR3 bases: TGTGCCACCAGCAGGGGAAATAGCGGGAGGGCGGAGCGACAAAGAGATACGCAGTATTTT. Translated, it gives CATSRGNSGRAERQRDTQYF.

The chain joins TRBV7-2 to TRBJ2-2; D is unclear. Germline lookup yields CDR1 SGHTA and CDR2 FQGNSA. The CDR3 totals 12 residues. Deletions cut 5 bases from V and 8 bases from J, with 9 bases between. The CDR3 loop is CASSLLLGELFF. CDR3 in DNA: TGTGCCAGCAGCCTTTTATTGGGGGAGCTGTTTTTT.

The DNA for the CDR3 is TGTGCCACCAGCAGACGCGACAGGGGGTACGAGCAGTACTTC. Amino acids: CATSRRDRGYEQYF. The chain is built from TRBV15 and TRBJ2-7; the match to TRBD1 covers 9 bases. The CDR3 consists of 14 residues. Trimming at V came to 2 bases and at J to 4 bases, leaving 3 bases not matched to a gene. Per the germline V gene, CDR1 is LNHNV and CDR2 is YYDKDF (reference sequence). Combining the CDR3 with reference TRBV15 and TRBJ2-7 gives the whole variable domain DAMVIQNPRYQVTQFGKPVTLSCSQTLNHNVMYWYQQKSSQAPKLLFHYYDKDFNNEADTPDNFQSRRPNTSFCFLDIRSPGLGDTAMYLCATSRRDRGYEQYFGPGTRLTVT.

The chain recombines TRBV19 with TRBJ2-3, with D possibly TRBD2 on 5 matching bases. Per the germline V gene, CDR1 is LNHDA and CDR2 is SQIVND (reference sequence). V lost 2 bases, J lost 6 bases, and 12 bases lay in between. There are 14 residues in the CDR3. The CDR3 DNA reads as TGTGCCAGTAGTATACGTGGACTGGGGGATACGCAGTATTTT. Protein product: CASSIRGLGDTQYF.

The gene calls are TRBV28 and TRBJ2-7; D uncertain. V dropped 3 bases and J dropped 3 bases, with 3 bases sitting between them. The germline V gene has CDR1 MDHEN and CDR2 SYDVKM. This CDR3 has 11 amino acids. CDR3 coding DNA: TGTGCCAGCAGTTTTTACTACGAGCAGTACTTC. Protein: CASSFYYEQYF.

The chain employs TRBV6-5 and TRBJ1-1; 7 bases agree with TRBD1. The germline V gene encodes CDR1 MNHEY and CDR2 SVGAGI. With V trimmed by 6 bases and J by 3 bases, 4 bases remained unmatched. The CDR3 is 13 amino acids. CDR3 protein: CASREQGYTEAFF. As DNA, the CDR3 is TGTGCCAGCAGAGAACAGGGGTACACTGAAGCTTTCTTT.

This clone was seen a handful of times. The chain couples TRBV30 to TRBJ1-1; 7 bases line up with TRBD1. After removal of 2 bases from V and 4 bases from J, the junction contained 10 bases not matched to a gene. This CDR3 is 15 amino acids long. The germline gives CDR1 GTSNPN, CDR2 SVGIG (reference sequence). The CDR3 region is CAWSRTGLVSTEAFF. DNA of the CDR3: TGTGCCTGGAGTCGGACAGGCCTCGTCAGCACTGAAGCTTTCTTT.

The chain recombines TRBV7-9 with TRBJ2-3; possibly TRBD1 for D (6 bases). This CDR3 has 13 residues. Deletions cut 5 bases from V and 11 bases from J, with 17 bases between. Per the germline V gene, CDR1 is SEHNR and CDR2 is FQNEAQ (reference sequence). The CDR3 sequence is CASSRRTEALQYF. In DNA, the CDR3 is TGTGCCAGCAGCCGTAGGACAGAAGCTCTGCAGTATTTT. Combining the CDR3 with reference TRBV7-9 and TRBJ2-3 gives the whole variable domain DTGVSQNPRHKITKRGQNVTFRCDPISEHNRLYWYRQTLGQGPEFLTYFQNEAQLEKSRLLSDRFSAERPKGSFSTLEIQRTEQGDSAMYLCASSRRTEALQYFGPGTRLTVL.

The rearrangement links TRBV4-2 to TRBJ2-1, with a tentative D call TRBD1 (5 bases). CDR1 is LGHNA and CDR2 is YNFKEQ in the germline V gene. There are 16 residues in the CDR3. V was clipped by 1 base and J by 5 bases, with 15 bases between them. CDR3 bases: TGTGCCAGCAGCCAAGGGGTGACAGTTTTTAACAATGAGCAGTTCTTC. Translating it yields CASSQGVTVFNNEQFF.

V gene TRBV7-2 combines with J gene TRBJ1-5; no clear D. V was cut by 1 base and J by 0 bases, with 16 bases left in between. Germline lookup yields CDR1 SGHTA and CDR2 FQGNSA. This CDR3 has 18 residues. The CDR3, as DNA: TGTGCCAGCAGCTTAGTGGCCACGGAGGGATATAGCAATCAGCCCCAGCATTTT. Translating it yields CASSLVATEGYSNQPQHF. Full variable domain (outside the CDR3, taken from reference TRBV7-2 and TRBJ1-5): GAGVSQSPSNKVTEKGKDVELRCDPISGHTALYWYRQSLGQGLEFLIYFQGNSAPDKSGLPSDRFSAERTGGSVSTLTIQRTQQEDSAVYLCASSLVATEGYSNQPQHFGDGTRLSIL.